One sample yielded the 23 T cell receptor beta chains listed below, sequenced in a study of T cells in women clearing cervical HPV infection (dated by TCRdb to the late 2010s). Libraries were built with the immunoSEQ multiplex PCR assay. The table comes from immuneACCESS by way of TCRdb, which keeps in-frame sequences with V and J called. Part of the clones is missing from these tables; in studies checked, under half for an unresolved V gene and the rest for unknown reasons. This sample's records show 15,000 to 20,000 clones. The ten biggest clones cover 15% to 20% of the sample. The specimen was blood buffy coat. The receptors here all came from a woman aged 18 to 69 with a cervical HPV16 infection that either progressed to CIN3+ or cleared (not recorded which).

This clone is called medium-sized based on its frequency. The missing CDR3 end, 3 residues past where the read stops, is filled in from the germline J gene. The gene calls are TRBV5-1 and TRBJ1-2, with 8 bases identical to TRBD1. Germline V gene lookup returns CDR1 SGHRS and CDR2 YFSETQ. Losses at the gene ends were 7 bases for V and 1 base for J; bases not matched to a gene: 9. This CDR3 comprises 15 residues. The CDR3 region is CASSQTTGGNYGYTF. Partial CDR3 DNA: TGCGCCAGCTCCCAGACTACAGGGGGTAACTATGGC. Based on the CDR3 plus reference TRBV5-1 and TRBJ1-2, the full variable domain is KAGVTQTPRYLIKTRGQQVTLSCSPISGHRSVSWYQQTPGQGLQFLFEYFSETQRNKGNFPGRFSGRQFSNSRSEMNVSTLELGDSALYLCASSQTTGGNYGYTFGSGTRLTVV.

On this clone: The sequenced fragment ends 3 residues before the CDR3 boundary, so the rest is inferred from the germline J gene. The chain combines TRBV7-9 with TRBJ1-1; unclear D gene. The CDR3 is 13 amino acids. The germline V gene encodes CDR1 SEHNR and CDR2 FQNEAQ (reference sequence). Incomplete CDR3 DNA: TGTGCCAGCAGCCCGGACTACCCAGAGACA. Its translation: CASSPDYPET. The full CDR3 protein is CASSPDYPETAFF.

As regards this clone: Read coverage stops 3 residues before the CDR3 terminus; the germline J gene supplies the remainder. This chain connects TRBV5-1 to TRBJ1-3; tentative D call: TRBD1 (5 bases). Germline loops: CDR1 SGHRS, CDR2 YFSETQ. Trimming pared 4 bases from V and 4 bases from J, leaving 18 bases between. This CDR3 has 16 amino acids. Partial CDR3 DNA: TGCGCCAGCAGCCCCGGCTTGGGGCCTCGGGGAAACACC. Its translation: CASSPGLGPRGNT. From start to end, the CDR3 is CASSPGLGPRGNTIYF.

The CDR3 loop reads CASSPHSPGDYTF. The CDR3 bases that were read are TGTGCCAGTAGTCCACACTCGCCGGGTGAC. This chain connects TRBV19 to TRBJ1-2, with D unclear. The sequence runs out 3 residues before the end of the CDR3; the remainder is reconstructed from the germline J gene. The CDR3 is 13 residues long. Germline V lookup: CDR1 LNHDA, CDR2 SQIVND (reference sequence).

A note on this clone: Sequencing ends 3 residues short of the CDR3 end; the germline J gene provides the rest. V usage is TRBV7-9 and J usage is TRBJ1-1; the D gene is possibly TRBD1 (6 bases). V was clipped by 3 bases and J by 1 base, with 12 bases between them. Germline CDR1 SEHNR, CDR2 FQNEAQ (reference sequence). The CDR3 consists of 15 residues. The DNA read from the CDR3 is TGTGCCAGCAGCTTGACTCAGGGGAGGAACACTGAA. Translating gives CASSLTQGRNTE. The whole CDR3 is CASSLTQGRNTEAFF.

The CDR3 loop reads CASSLGDRNYGYTF. The sequenced part of the CDR3 DNA is TGTGCCAGCAGCTTAGGGGACAGGAACTATGGC. This sequence joins TRBV7-8 and TRBJ1-2, with 8 bases lining up with TRBD1. The CDR3 end lies 3 residues beyond the end of the read and is filled in from the germline J gene. The CDR3 contains 14 residues. V lost 1 base to trimming and J lost 2 bases; unmatched junction nucleotides: 0. Germline CDR1 is SGHVS and CDR2 is FQNEAQ. Full variable domain (missing parts from reference TRBV7-8 and TRBJ1-2): GAGVSQSPRYKVAKRGQDVALRCDPISGHVSLFWYQQALGQGPEFLTYFQNEAQLDKSGLPSDRFFAERPEGSVSTLKIQRTQQEDSAVYLCASSLGDRNYGYTFGSGTRLTVV.

As for this clone: The read ends 3 residues shy of where the CDR3 ends; the end is completed using the germline J gene. J is TRBJ2-5 and V is TRBV18; 7 positions match TRBD1. This CDR3 contains 16 residues. V lost 3 bases and J lost 2; bases outside the gene matches: 9. Germline V gene lookup returns CDR1 KGHSH and CDR2 LQKENI. CDR3 DNA, as far as it was read: TGTGCCAGCTCACCTTTCGGAGCAGGGGGACAAGAGACC. It is translated as CASSPFGAGGQET. The full-length CDR3 reads as CASSPFGAGGQETQYF.

Note on this clone: The CDR3 goes on 3 residues after the read ends, and that part is filled in from the germline J gene. The V and J genes are TRBV9 and TRBJ2-3; 10 positions agree with TRBD2. Germline V lookup: CDR1 SGDLS, CDR2 YYNGEE. The CDR3 has 16 residues. V trimming: 3 bases; J trimming: 6 bases; junction bases outside the gene matches: 10. CDR3 loop: CASSATSSGGADTQYF. CDR3 bases read: TGTGCCAGCAGCGCCACTTCCAGCGGGGGGGCTGATACG. Full variable domain (missing parts from reference TRBV9 and TRBJ2-3): DSGVTQTPKHLITATGQRVTLRCSPRSGDLSVYWYQQSLDQGLQFLIQYYNGEERAKGNILERFSAQQFPDLHSELNLSSLELGDSALYFCASSATSSGGADTQYFGPGTRLTVL.

Turning to this clone: Coverage ceases 3 residues before the CDR3 finishes, and the germline J gene fills in the end. V and J are TRBV29-1 and TRBJ1-1, with D unresolved. With 7 bases removed from V and 5 bases from J, the gap between germline ends came to 14 bases. The CDR3 contains 12 residues. Germline V gene sequence: CDR1 SQVTM, CDR2 ANQGSEA. The CDR3 loop reads CSATGMFTEAFF. CDR3 DNA, as far as it was read: TGCAGCGCGACGGGTATGTTTACTGAA.

Comments on this clone: The read is 3 residues too short to cover the CDR3 end, so that end is filled in from the germline J gene. J is TRBJ2-3 and V is TRBV18; TRBD1 aligns across 8 bases. CDR1 and CDR2 (germline): KGHSH, LQKENI. The CDR3 has 15 residues. The CDR3 is CASSPPPDRAQPQYF. The DNA read from the CDR3 is TGTGCCAGCTCACCTCCCCCGGACAGGGCACAACCG.

Turning to this clone: The DNA ends 3 residues before the CDR3 does, and the rest of the CDR3 is filled in from the germline J gene. The chain carries TRBV5-1 and TRBJ2-5, with TRBD2 matching 7 bases. The CDR3 consists of 16 residues. The V gene's germline CDR1 is SGHRS and CDR2 YFSETQ. This CDR3 reads CASSLAEGLGADTQYF. The sequenced part of the CDR3 DNA is TGCGCCAGCAGCTTGGCCGAAGGACTAGGTGCCGATACC.

CDR3 amino acids: CASSIAKDSPLHF. The part of the CDR3 DNA that was read is TGTGCCAGTAGTATAGCCAAGGATTCACCC. V gene TRBV19 combines with J gene TRBJ1-6, with unresolved D. The read ends 3 residues shy of where the CDR3 ends; the end is completed using the germline J gene. The CDR3 sequence is 13 residues long. The V end was cut by 1 base, the J end by 8 bases, with 6 bases between. Germline V CDR1 and CDR2: LNHDA, SQIVND (reference sequence). Full variable domain (remainder filled in from reference TRBV19 and TRBJ1-6): DGGITQSPKYLFRKEGQNVTLSCEQNLNHDAMYWYRQDPGQGLRLIYYSQIVNDFQKGDIAEGYSVSREKKESFPLTVTSAQKNPTAFYLCASSIAKDSPLHFGNGTRLTVT.

Comment on this clone: Read coverage stops 3 residues before the CDR3 terminus; the germline J gene supplies the remainder. The rearrangement uses TRBV2 and TRBJ2-1; the match to TRBD2 covers 14 bases. CDR1 is SNHLY, CDR2 FYNNEI, per germline. This CDR3 comprises 18 residues. Trimming took 10 bases from V and 9 from J; bases not matched to a gene: 20. CDR3 loop: CAITSLVEGTSGGSEQFF. CDR3 DNA, as far as it was read: TGTGCCATCACCAGCCTAGTCGAAGGGACTAGCGGGGGAAGTGAG.

Turning to this clone: The read comes to an end 3 residues before the CDR3 does, leaving the germline J gene to fill in the end. The chain uses TRBV19 and TRBJ1-2, with TRBD1 as a possible D gene (6 bases). The CDR3 has 14 amino acids. Germline V gives CDR1 LNHDA, CDR2 SQIVND (reference sequence). The covered CDR3 bases are TGTGCCAGTAGGTCACTTGGGGGGGCAGATACC. Its translation is CASRSLGGADT. The full CDR3 protein is CASRSLGGADTYTF.

Points on this clone: The read ends 3 residues early relative to the CDR3; the germline J gene fills the gap. This chain links TRBV7-2 with TRBJ1-2; D might be TRBD1 (5 bases). The CDR3 spans 15 residues. Germline V gene data show CDR1 as SGHTA and CDR2 as FQGNSA. CDR3 DNA (partial): TGTGCCAGCAGCTCATTCGGGGGAAACTCCTACGAC. This sequence encodes CASSSFGGNSYD. The full CDR3 reads CASSSFGGNSYDYTF.

On this clone: The read comes to an end 3 residues before the CDR3 does, leaving the germline J gene to fill in the end. The rearrangement links TRBV19 to TRBJ2-7; 9 bases align to TRBD1. The CDR3 has 14 amino acids. Germline assignment: CDR1 LNHDA and CDR2 SQIVND (reference sequence). Trimming removed 1 base from V and 4 bases from J; junction bases left unmatched: 2. CDR3 sequence: CASSIAGTGYEQYF. CDR3 DNA (partial): TGTGCCAGTAGTATAGCCGGGACAGGGTACGAG.

A remark on this clone: The read falls 3 residues short of the CDR3 end, and the missing part is taken from the germline J gene. The chain is built from TRBV14 and TRBJ2-7; TRBD1 aligns across 9 bases. Trimming cost V 4 bases and J 2 bases; bases outside gene matches: 9. Germline CDR1 reads SGHDN; CDR2 reads FVKESK. The CDR3 length is 16 residues. The DNA read from the CDR3 is TGTGCCAGCAGCCGGGGGGTTCGACAGGGGGCCTACGAG. Translating gives CASSRGVRQGAYE. The full CDR3 protein is CASSRGVRQGAYEQYF.

A note on this clone: The read is 3 residues too short to cover the CDR3 end, so that end is filled in from the germline J gene. The chain carries TRBV18 and TRBJ1-2; D is undetermined. The length of the CDR3 is 15 residues. Germline V CDR1 and CDR2: KGHSH, LQKENI. The CDR3 is CASSRSGVPSYDYTF. The sequenced part of the CDR3 DNA is TGTGCCAGCTCACGTTCCGGGGTTCCGTCCTACGAC.

About this clone itself: The read is 3 residues too short to cover the CDR3 end, so that end is filled in from the germline J gene. The J gene is TRBJ1-5, the V gene TRBV5-5; D remains ambiguous. The germline V gene encodes CDR1 SGHKS and CDR2 YYEKEE (reference sequence). Trimming took off 4 bases at V and 5 bases at J, with 13 bases between the two ends. The CDR3 has 14 amino acids. CDR3 protein: CASSPTWTYQPQHF. CDR3 DNA, as far as it was read: TGTGCCAGCAGCCCTACATGGACTTATCAGCCC.

A word on this clone: The read falls 3 residues short of the CDR3 end, and the missing part is taken from the germline J gene. V gene TRBV18 combines with J gene TRBJ2-4; TRBD1 matches at 7 bases. This CDR3 is 15 amino acids long. Per the germline V gene, CDR1 is KGHSH and CDR2 is LQKENI. The CDR3 protein is CASSQATGRNYGQYF. The DNA read from the CDR3 is TGTGCCAGCTCACAAGCGACAGGGCGGAACTATGGT. The full variable domain, in which reference TRBV18 and TRBJ2-4 provide the parts outside the CDR3, is NAGVMQNPRHLVRRRGQEARLRCSPMKGHSHVYWYRQLPEEGLKFMVYLQKENIIDESGMPKERFSAEFPKEGPSILRIQQVVRGDSAAYFCASSQATGRNYGQYFGAGTRLSVL.

Details on this clone: The CDR3 extends 3 residues past the end of the read, so its final part is completed from the germline J gene. This chain joins TRBV7-8 and TRBJ2-7; 11 nucleotides agree with TRBD2. Germline CDR1 and CDR2: SGHVS and FQNEAQ. This CDR3 comprises 15 residues. The V segment lost 5 bases and the J segment 2 bases; nucleotides outside the gene matches: 5. CDR3 in amino acids: CASSPSGGSTYEQYF. The sequenced CDR3 bases are TGTGCCAGCAGCCCTAGCGGGGGGTCCACCTACGAG.

About this clone: The CDR3 end is not reached by the read, which stops 3 residues before it; the germline J gene fills it in. V is TRBV7-7 and J is TRBJ1-2; a possible D gene is TRBD1 (5 bases). CDR1 and CDR2 (germline): SSHAT, FNYEAQ (reference sequence). The CDR3 loop spans 15 amino acids. The sequenced part of the CDR3 DNA is TGTGCCAGCAGCTCGGGACCAGCGGGGGTAGATACC. It specifies CASSSGPAGVDT. The whole CDR3 protein is CASSSGPAGVDTYTF.

A remark on this clone: This sample also contains other DNA sequences that code for the same CDR3. The chain's CDR3 is CASSPIRGGTGTGNTIYF. The part of the CDR3 DNA that was read is TGTGCCAGCTCACCAATACGGGGTGGGACAGGAACTGGAAACACC. This rearrangement joins TRBV18 to TRBJ1-3; 8 bases align to TRBD1. The sequenced fragment ends 3 residues before the CDR3 boundary, so the rest is inferred from the germline J gene. The V and J ends lost 2 bases and 2 bases, in that order; junction bases with no gene match: 11. CDR1 is KGHSH and CDR2 is LQKENI in the germline V gene. The CDR3 runs 18 residues.